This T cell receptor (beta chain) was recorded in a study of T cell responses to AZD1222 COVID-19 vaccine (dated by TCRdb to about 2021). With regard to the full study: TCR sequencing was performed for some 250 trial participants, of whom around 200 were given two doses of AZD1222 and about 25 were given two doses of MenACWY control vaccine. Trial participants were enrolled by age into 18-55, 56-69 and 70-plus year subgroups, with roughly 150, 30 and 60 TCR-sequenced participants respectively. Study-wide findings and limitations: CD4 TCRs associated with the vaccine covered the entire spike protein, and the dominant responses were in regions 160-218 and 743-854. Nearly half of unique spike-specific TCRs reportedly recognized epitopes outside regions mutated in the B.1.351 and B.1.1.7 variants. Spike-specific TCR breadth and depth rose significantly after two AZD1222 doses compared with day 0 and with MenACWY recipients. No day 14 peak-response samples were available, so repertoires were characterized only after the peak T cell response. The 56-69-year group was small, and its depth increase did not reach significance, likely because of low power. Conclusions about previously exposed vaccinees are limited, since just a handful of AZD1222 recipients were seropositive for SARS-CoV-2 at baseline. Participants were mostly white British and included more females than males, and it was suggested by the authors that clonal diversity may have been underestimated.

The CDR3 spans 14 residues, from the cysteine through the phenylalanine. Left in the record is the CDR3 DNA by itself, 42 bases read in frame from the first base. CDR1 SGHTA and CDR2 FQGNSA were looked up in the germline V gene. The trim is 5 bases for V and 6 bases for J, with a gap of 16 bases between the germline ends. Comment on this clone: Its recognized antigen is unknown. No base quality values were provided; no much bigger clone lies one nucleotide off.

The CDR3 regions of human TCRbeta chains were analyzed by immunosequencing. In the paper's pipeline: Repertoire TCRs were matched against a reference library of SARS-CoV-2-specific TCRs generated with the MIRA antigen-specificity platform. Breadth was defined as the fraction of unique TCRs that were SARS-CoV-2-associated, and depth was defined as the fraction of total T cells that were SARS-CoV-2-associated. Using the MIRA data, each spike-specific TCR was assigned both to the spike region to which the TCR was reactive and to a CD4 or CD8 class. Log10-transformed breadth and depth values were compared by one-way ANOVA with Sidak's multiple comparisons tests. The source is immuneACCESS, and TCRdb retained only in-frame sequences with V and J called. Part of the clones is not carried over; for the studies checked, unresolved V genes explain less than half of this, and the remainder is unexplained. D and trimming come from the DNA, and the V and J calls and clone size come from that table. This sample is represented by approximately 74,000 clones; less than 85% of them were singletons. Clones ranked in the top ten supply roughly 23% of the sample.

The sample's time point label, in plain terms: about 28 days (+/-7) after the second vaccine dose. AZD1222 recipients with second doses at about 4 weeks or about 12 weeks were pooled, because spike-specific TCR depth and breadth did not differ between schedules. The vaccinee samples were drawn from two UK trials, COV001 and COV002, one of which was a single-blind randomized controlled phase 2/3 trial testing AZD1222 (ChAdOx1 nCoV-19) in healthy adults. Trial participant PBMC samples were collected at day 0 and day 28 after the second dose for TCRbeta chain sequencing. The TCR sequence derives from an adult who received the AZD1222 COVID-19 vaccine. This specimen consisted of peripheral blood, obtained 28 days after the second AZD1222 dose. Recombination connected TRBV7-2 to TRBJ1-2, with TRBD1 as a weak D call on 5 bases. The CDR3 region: CASSPQGAGHGYTF. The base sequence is TGTGCCAGCAGCCCCCAGGGAGCGGGGCATGGCTACACCTTC.